Following are 27 T cell receptor beta chains from one sample sequenced in a study of tissue T cells after allogeneic stem cell transplantation (dated by TCRdb to between 2021 and 2024). The library was produced with the immunoSEQ multiplex PCR assay. TCRdb's version of the immuneACCESS table is confined to in-frame rearrangements and falls short of the full clone set. An unresolved V gene accounts for under half of the shortfall where checked; the remainder is of unknown origin. Counted in this sample were 4,000 to 5,000 clones; about 43% of them appeared once. The ten top clones hold roughly a quarter of the sample. Read against the paper, the sample's time point label means: mouse harvest day 14 after allogeneic transplant. Each mouse graft consisted of 10^7 T-cell-depleted bone marrow cells plus 10^6 splenic CD5+ T cells and was given by tail vein injection. Sequenced material: gut tissue. These receptors originate from a female BALB/c mouse given C57BL/6 T cells with graft-versus-host disease after an allogeneic hematopoietic cell transplant.

Concerning this clone itself: Gene names are mouse gene names. The read ends 1 residue early relative to the CDR3; the germline J gene fills the gap. The chain carries TRBV5 and TRBJ1-6; TRBD1 matches 7 bases. TRBJ1-6 is identified as an open reading frame with a role that is uncertain. The CDR3 totals 13 residues. Germline V gives CDR1 LGHNA, CDR2 YNLKQL (reference sequence). Trimming took 2 bases from V and 8 from J; bases not matched to a gene: 0. The CDR3 sequence: CASSQTGDSPLYF. Partial CDR3 DNA: TGTGCCAGCAGCCAAACAGGGGATTCGCCCCTCTAC.

This clone showed up just a few times. Gene names and germline refer to mouse. The read is 1 residue too short to cover the CDR3 end, so that end is filled in from the germline J gene. The chain combines TRBV26 with TRBJ2-5; D is unresolved. The V and J ends lost 2 bases and 3 bases respectively, with 9 bases between them. Germline V gene lookup returns CDR1 KGHPV and CDR2 FQNQEV (reference sequence). CDR3 length equals 14 residues. The covered CDR3 bases are TGTGCCAGCAGTCTGAGGGTGAGGCAAGACACCCAGTAC. Its protein is CASSLRVRQDTQY. The complete CDR3 sequence is CASSLRVRQDTQYF.

By proportion, this clone is medium-sized. Here the gene names and germline are mouse. The read is 1 residue too short to cover the CDR3 end, so that end is filled in from the germline J gene. This sequence joins TRBV12-1 and TRBJ2-7; 11 bases map to TRBD2. The CDR3 sequence is 14 residues long. Unmatched junction bases numbered 6, after V lost 2 bases and J lost 7 bases. Germline assignment: CDR1 SGHSN and CDR2 HYEKVE. Here the CDR3 reads CASSQLGGRWEQYF. The DNA read from the CDR3 is TGTGCCAGCTCTCAACTGGGGGGGCGCTGGGAACAGTAC.

Note on this clone: Gene and germline names: mouse. The read ends 1 residue early relative to the CDR3; the germline J gene fills the gap. The genes are TRBV26 and TRBJ2-4, with 9 bases fitting TRBD1. In germline, CDR1 is KGHPV, CDR2 FQNQEV (reference sequence). The CDR3 is made up of 16 amino acids. Unmatched junction bases numbered 5, after V lost 4 bases and J lost 0 bases. CDR3: CASSHGTGISQNTLYF. Partial CDR3 DNA: TGTGCCAGCAGTCATGGGACAGGGATTAGTCAAAACACCTTGTAC.

Comment on this clone: Germline and genes here are mouse. The read finishes 1 residue shy of the CDR3 end, and the germline J gene is used to complete it. This rearrangement joins TRBV26 to TRBJ2-2, with 13 bases matching TRBD2. V lost 4 bases, J lost 2 bases, and 1 base stayed unmatched. Germline V CDR1 and CDR2: KGHPV, FQNQEV (reference sequence). This CDR3 comprises 16 residues. CDR3 bases read: TGTGCCAGCAGTCCGGACTGGGGGGGCAACACCGGGCAGCTCTAC. As protein: CASSPDWGGNTGQLY. The CDR3 in its entirety is CASSPDWGGNTGQLYF.

This clone is medium-sized in the sample. Genes and germline come from the mouse. The read falls 1 residue short of the CDR3 end, and the missing part is taken from the germline J gene. The chain employs TRBV26 and TRBJ1-4; TRBD1 matches 8 bases. Germline V CDR1 and CDR2: KGHPV, FQNQEV (reference sequence). After removal of 5 bases from V and 3 bases from J, the junction contained 2 bases not matched to a gene. The CDR3 spans 14 residues. The DNA read from the CDR3 is TGTGCCAGCAGTTCAGGGGGCCCCAACGAAAGATTATTT. Protein: CASSSGGPNERLF. The whole CDR3 protein is CASSSGGPNERLFF.

As for this clone: Gene and germline names: mouse. With the read ending 1 residue before the CDR3 end, the germline J gene is used to fill in that end. V gene TRBV3 combines with J gene TRBJ2-7, with TRBD2 matching over 10 bases. After removal of 6 bases from V and 0 bases from J, the junction contained 2 bases not matched to a gene. The CDR3 covers 14 residues. The germline V gene encodes CDR1 SNHLY and CDR2 FYNGKV (reference sequence). The CDR3 here is CASSDWGDSYEQYF. The sequenced part of the CDR3 DNA is TGTGCCAGCAGTGACTGGGGGGACTCCTATGAACAGTAC.

This clone rates as medium-sized. Each gene name is a mouse one. Coverage ceases 1 residue before the CDR3 finishes, and the germline J gene fills in the end. The chain links TRBV2 to TRBJ1-1, with a tentative D call TRBD1 (5 bases). The CDR3 spans 13 residues. Trimming left V 0 bases short and J 3 bases short, with 5 bases between. Germline loops: CDR1 LGHNA, CDR2 YSYQKL. CDR3 sequence reads: CASSQDRDTEVFF. Incomplete CDR3 DNA: TGTGCCAGCAGCCAAGACAGGGACACAGAAGTCTTC.

Details on this clone: The listed genes are named as in mouse. The CDR3 end is not reached by the read, which stops 1 residue before it; the germline J gene fills it in. The genes are TRBV5 and TRBJ1-1; TRBD1 might be the D (6 bases). The germline gives CDR1 LGHNA, CDR2 YNLKQL (reference sequence). The CDR3 runs to 14 residues. The V gene lost 4 bases and the J gene lost 0 bases, with 9 bases spanning the gap. The CDR3 sequence is CASSPGHANTEVFF. Partial CDR3 DNA: TGTGCCAGCAGCCCGGGACATGCAAACACAGAAGTCTTC.

This clone rates as medium-sized. All gene names here are mouse names. The CDR3 here is CASSPTEGQAPLF. The sequenced CDR3 bases are TGTGCCAGCAGTCCCACGGAAGGCCAGGCTCCGCTT. This rearrangement joins TRBV26 to TRBJ1-5; D is ambiguous. The read terminates 1 residue ahead of where the CDR3 ends, so the germline J gene completes it. The CDR3 is 13 amino acids. Trimming left V 4 bases short and J 6 bases short, with 10 bases between. Germline V gene lookup returns CDR1 KGHPV and CDR2 FQNQEV (reference sequence).

This clone showed up just once. Each gene name is a mouse one. The CDR3 end falls 1 residue outside the read, so it is completed with the germline J gene. This chain uses TRBV12-2 with TRBJ2-7; D perhaps matches TRBD1 (5 bases). The CDR3 is 12 amino acids. Germline CDR1 is SGHLS and CDR2 is HYDKME. V lost 0 bases, J lost 7 bases, and 9 bases lay in between. The CDR3 loop reads CASSLVGVEQYF. The sequenced CDR3 bases are TGTGCCAGCTCTCTCGTAGGGGTAGAACAGTAC. Full variable domain (remainder filled in from reference TRBV12-2 and TRBJ2-7): NSGVVQSPRYIIKGKGERSILKCIPISGHLSVAWYQQTQGQELKFFIQHYDKMERDKGNLPSRFSVQQFDDYHSEMNMSALELEDSAVYFCASSLVGVEQYFGPGTRLTVL.

Notes on this clone: Mouse gene names and germline throughout. The read gets to within 1 residue of the CDR3 end, and the germline J gene fills in the rest. The chain links TRBV3 to TRBJ1-1, with 9 positions matching TRBD1. The V gene end was trimmed by 5 bases and the J gene end by 8 bases; junction bases not matched to a gene: 6. CDR3 length equals 13 residues. Germline CDR1 and CDR2: SNHLY and FYNGKV (reference sequence). Partial CDR3 DNA: TGTGCCAGCAGCGGCCGGGACAGGGCCGAAGTCTTC. Translation: CASSGRDRAEVF. The full CDR3 protein is CASSGRDRAEVFF. The whole variable domain, filled in from reference TRBV3 and TRBJ1-1, reads GPKVLQIPSHQIIDMGQMVTLNCDPVSNHLYFYWYKQILGQQMEFLVNFYNGKVMEKSKLFKDQFSVERPDGSYFTLKIQPTALEDSAVYFCASSGRDRAEVFFGKGTRLTVV.

Note on this clone: Gene names are the mouse ones. The read is 1 residue too short to cover the CDR3 end, so that end is filled in from the germline J gene. The chain employs TRBV3 and TRBJ1-5; 8 nucleotides line up with TRBD1. The V gene's germline CDR1 is SNHLY and CDR2 FYNGKV (reference sequence). The CDR3 totals 14 residues. The V gene end was trimmed by 2 bases and the J gene end by 9 bases; junction bases not matched to a gene: 6. The CDR3 here is CASSLSGTGVAPLF. The sequenced part of the CDR3 DNA is TGTGCCAGCAGCTTAAGTGGGACAGGAGTGGCTCCGCTT. The entire variable domain, with the rest obtained from reference TRBV3 and TRBJ1-5, is as follows: GPKVLQIPSHQIIDMGQMVTLNCDPVSNHLYFYWYKQILGQQMEFLVNFYNGKVMEKSKLFKDQFSVERPDGSYFTLKIQPTALEDSAVYFCASSLSGTGVAPLFGEGTRLSVL.

Details on this clone: Mouse gene names and germline throughout. The read terminates 1 residue ahead of where the CDR3 ends, so the germline J gene completes it. V is TRBV15 and J is TRBJ2-3; D is undetermined. Per the germline V gene, CDR1 is SGHND and CDR2 is FRSKSL. Trimming cost V 3 bases and J 0 bases, with 10 bases left between them. CDR3 length: 15 amino acids. The sequenced CDR3 bases are TGTGCCAGCAGTTTGGCCTCCTCTAGTGCAGAAACGCTGTAT. Translation: CASSLASSSAETLY. The whole CDR3 sequence reads CASSLASSSAETLYF.

Comments on this clone: Gene names and germline refer to mouse. The read falls 1 residue short of the CDR3 end, and the missing part is taken from the germline J gene. The chain is built from TRBV3 and TRBJ2-4; 10 bases are a match to TRBD2. Germline V CDR1 and CDR2: SNHLY, FYNGKV (reference sequence). V was clipped by 5 bases and J by 0 bases; unmatched bases: 5. This CDR3 has 16 residues. Partial CDR3 DNA: TGTGCCAGCAGCCCACTGGGGGGGGCTAGTCAAAACACCTTGTAC. As protein: CASSPLGGASQNTLY. The full CDR3 sequence reads CASSPLGGASQNTLYF.

Comments on this clone: Germline and genes: mouse. The DNA ends 1 residue before the CDR3 does, and the rest of the CDR3 is filled in from the germline J gene. J is TRBJ2-5 and V is TRBV26, with D tentatively TRBD2 (6 bases). Germline assignment: CDR1 KGHPV and CDR2 FQNQEV (reference sequence). The length of the CDR3 is 15 residues. V lost 4 bases, J lost 2 bases, and 13 bases lay in between. CDR3 in amino acids: CASSPRWGGQDTQYF. Partial CDR3 DNA: TGTGCCAGCAGTCCCCGCTGGGGCGGCCAAGACACCCAGTAC.

Notes on this clone: These gene names are mouse names. Read sequence stops 1 residue before the CDR3 end, and the germline J gene provides the missing end. The chain joins TRBV26 to TRBJ2-4; D unclear. Germline CDR1 KGHPV, CDR2 FQNQEV (reference sequence). Deletions cut 3 bases from V and 3 bases from J, with 10 bases between. The CDR3 totals 14 residues. CDR3 amino acids: CASSLSRGQNTLYF. The DNA read from the CDR3 is TGTGCCAGCAGTCTCTCGCGGGGACAAAACACCTTGTAC.

Comments on this clone: The gene names given are mouse names. The covered CDR3 bases are TGTGCCTGGAGTCAGGGGGGCGCCTATGAACAGTAC. Translated: CAWSQGGAYEQY. The whole CDR3 region reads CAWSQGGAYEQYF. J is TRBJ2-7 and V is TRBV31; tentative D call: TRBD2 (7 bases). The read terminates 1 residue before the CDR3 end, so the remaining end is supplied by the germline J gene. This CDR3 contains 13 residues. V lost 1 base, J lost 2 bases, and 9 bases lay in between. Per germline, CDR1 GKSSPN and CDR2 SITVG.

This clone is medium-sized by share. Germline and genes: mouse. The CDR3 bases that were read are TGTGCCAGCAGTGATGCGTACACAGAAGTCTTC. It yields the protein CASSDAYTEVF. The whole CDR3 region reads CASSDAYTEVFF. The chain is built from TRBV13-1 and TRBJ1-1; D unresolved. The CDR3 end is not reached by the read, which stops 1 residue before it; the germline J gene fills it in. Germline lookup yields CDR1 NSHNY and CDR2 SYGAGN. The CDR3 runs to 12 residues. V was trimmed by 0 bases and J by 3 bases, leaving 3 bases between them.

This clone was detected only a few times. The genes are named according to mouse. The CDR3 is cut off 1 residue early in the read; its end comes from the germline J gene. The chain carries TRBV26 and TRBJ1-3; the D is unclear. The CDR3 contains 14 residues. CDR1 and CDR2 from the germline V gene are KGHPV and FQNQEV (reference sequence). The V gene lost 2 bases and the J gene lost 0 bases, with 5 bases spanning the gap. CDR3 DNA (partial): TGTGCCAGCAGTCTGGAGGTTTCTGGAAATACGCTCTAT. Amino acid sequence: CASSLEVSGNTLY. The whole CDR3 region reads CASSLEVSGNTLYF.

Of note for this clone: Gene labels here are mouse ones. CDR3: CSSSQRTGENTLYF. The sequenced part of the CDR3 DNA is TGCTCCAGCAGTCAAAGGACAGGGGAAAACACCTTGTAC. V is TRBV23 and J is TRBJ2-4; no DNA check was done on the table's D call, TRBD1. The read terminates 1 residue before the CDR3 end, so the remaining end is supplied by the germline J gene. The CDR3 runs to 14 residues. CDR1 and CDR2 from the germline V gene are KGHTA and FQNQQP.

A remark on this clone: The germline and genes are mouse ones. The sequence runs out 1 residue before the end of the CDR3; the remainder is reconstructed from the germline J gene. Other DNA sequences in this specimen translate into the identical CDR3. The rearrangement joins TRBV26 to TRBJ2-7; D not certain. The germline CDR1 and CDR2 sequences are KGHPV and FQNQEV (reference sequence). The CDR3 loop spans 11 amino acids. Trimming removed 2 bases from V and 4 bases from J, with 3 bases in between. CDR3 DNA (partial): TGTGCCAGCAGTCTGGGGTATGAACAGTAC. Protein: CASSLGYEQY. The full CDR3 protein is CASSLGYEQYF.

With regard to this clone: Mouse gene names and germline throughout. CDR3 sequence reads: CASSYGTVSNERLFF. CDR3 DNA (partial): TGTGCCAGCTCGTATGGGACAGTTTCCAACGAAAGATTATTT. The gene calls are TRBV12-2 and TRBJ1-4; 7 positions agree with TRBD1. Sequencing ends 1 residue short of the CDR3 end; the germline J gene provides the rest. The CDR3 is 15 amino acids. V shed 4 bases and J 0 bases; nucleotides not matched to a gene: 4. CDR1 and CDR2 from the germline V gene are SGHLS and HYDKME. The full variable domain, completed using reference TRBV12-2 and TRBJ1-4, is NSGVVQSPRYIIKGKGERSILKCIPISGHLSVAWYQQTQGQELKFFIQHYDKMERDKGNLPSRFSVQQFDDYHSEMNMSALELEDSAVYFCASSYGTVSNERLFFGHGTKLSVL.

As regards this clone: Mouse germline and gene names are used. The read comes to an end 1 residue before the CDR3 does, leaving the germline J gene to fill in the end. The chain recombines TRBV26 with TRBJ1-6; possibly TRBD1 for D (5 bases). TRBJ1-6 is an open reading frame whose function is uncertain. The CDR3 has 14 amino acids. The V and J ends lost 5 bases and 3 bases respectively, with 8 bases between them. Germline CDR1 and CDR2: KGHPV and FQNQEV (reference sequence). CDR3 bases read: TGTGCCAGCAGTTCGGACAACTATAATTCGCCCCTCTAC. This translates into CASSSDNYNSPLY. From start to end, the CDR3 is CASSSDNYNSPLYF.

As for this clone: The germline and genes are mouse ones. The read comes to an end 1 residue before the CDR3 does, leaving the germline J gene to fill in the end. The chain links TRBV26 to TRBJ1-2; the D is unclear. Germline assignment: CDR1 KGHPV and CDR2 FQNQEV (reference sequence). The CDR3 runs to 14 residues. The germline V and J ends were trimmed by 0 bases and 0 bases, with 5 bases remaining between them. Partial CDR3 DNA: TGTGCCAGCAGTCTGTCGCCAACAAACTCCGACTACACC. It translates to CASSLSPTNSDYT. The whole CDR3 sequence is CASSLSPTNSDYTF.

A few counts support this clone. Mouse gene names apply. The read ends 1 residue early relative to the CDR3; the germline J gene fills the gap. V usage is TRBV26 and J usage is TRBJ2-1; 7 nucleotides agree with TRBD1. The V gene's germline CDR1 is KGHPV and CDR2 FQNQEV (reference sequence). After removal of 4 bases from V and 6 bases from J, the junction contained 6 bases not matched to a gene. CDR3 length equals 14 residues. The CDR3 protein is CASSRGTALAEQFF. Incomplete CDR3 DNA: TGTGCCAGCAGTCGAGGGACAGCCCTTGCTGAGCAGTTC.

Within the sample, this clone is large. Gene names are mouse gene names. The read is 1 residue too short to cover the CDR3 end, so that end is filled in from the germline J gene. This chain uses TRBV3 with TRBJ2-4; TRBD2 matches at 7 bases. Germline CDR1 and CDR2: SNHLY and FYNGKV (reference sequence). V gave up 2 bases and J gave up 1 base; unmatched junction bases: 0. The length of the CDR3 is 14 residues. The CDR3 loop is CASSLLGGQNTLYF. The part of the CDR3 DNA that was read is TGTGCCAGCAGCTTACTGGGGGGTCAAAACACCTTGTAC.